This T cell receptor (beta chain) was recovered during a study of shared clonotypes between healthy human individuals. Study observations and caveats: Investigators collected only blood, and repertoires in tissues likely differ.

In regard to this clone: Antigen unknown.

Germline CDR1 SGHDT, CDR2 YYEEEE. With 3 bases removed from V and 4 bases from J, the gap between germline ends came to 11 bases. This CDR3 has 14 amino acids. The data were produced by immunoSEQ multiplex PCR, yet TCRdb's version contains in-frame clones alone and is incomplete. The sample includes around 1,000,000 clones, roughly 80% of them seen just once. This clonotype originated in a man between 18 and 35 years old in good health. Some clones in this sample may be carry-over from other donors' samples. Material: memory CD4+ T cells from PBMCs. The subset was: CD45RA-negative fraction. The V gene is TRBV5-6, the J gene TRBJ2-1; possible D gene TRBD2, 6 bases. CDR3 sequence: CASSSGGLYNEQFF. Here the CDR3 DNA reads TGTGCCAGCAGCTCCGGAGGGCTATACAATGAGCAGTTCTTC.